One T cell receptor (beta chain) is described in this entry. Antigen: not known. The data are from a study of T cells in Graves' hyperthyroidism and ophthalmopathy. Looking at the study overall: Peripheral blood samples were taken at initial diagnosis, prior to any treatment.

CDR1 is LGHNT, CDR2 FRNRAP, per germline. Trimming removed 4 bases at V and 9 bases at J, with 7 bases between. The CDR3 covers 11 residues. TCR beta CDR3 region amplification was performed from RNA transcripts. TCR CDR3 underwent first-round RT-PCR with the HTBI primer set. MiXCR, run by TCRdb on the multiplex PCR reads, gives a single entry per CDR3 protein. The profile shows fewer than 900,000 distinct CDR3 sequences, 15% to 20% of them singletons. Points from the study as a whole: Among thyroid clonotypes expanded above 0.001, most also appeared in blood.

V is TRBV12-5 and J is TRBJ1-5; the D is unclear. The sequenced sample was blood. The receptor comes from a woman between 50 and 59 years old with Graves' hyperthyroidism that later progressed to Graves' ophthalmopathy. The chain's CDR3 is CASGSPGPQHF. CDR3 DNA: TGTGCTAGTGGTTCTCCAGGGCCCCAGCATTTT. The variable domain in full, with the rest retrieved from reference TRBV12-5 and TRBJ1-5, is DARVTQTPRHKVTEMGQEVTMRCQPILGHNTVFWYRQTMMQGLELLAYFRNRAPLDDSGMPKDRFSAEMPDATLATLKIQPSEPRDSAVYFCASGSPGPQHFGDGTRLSIL.